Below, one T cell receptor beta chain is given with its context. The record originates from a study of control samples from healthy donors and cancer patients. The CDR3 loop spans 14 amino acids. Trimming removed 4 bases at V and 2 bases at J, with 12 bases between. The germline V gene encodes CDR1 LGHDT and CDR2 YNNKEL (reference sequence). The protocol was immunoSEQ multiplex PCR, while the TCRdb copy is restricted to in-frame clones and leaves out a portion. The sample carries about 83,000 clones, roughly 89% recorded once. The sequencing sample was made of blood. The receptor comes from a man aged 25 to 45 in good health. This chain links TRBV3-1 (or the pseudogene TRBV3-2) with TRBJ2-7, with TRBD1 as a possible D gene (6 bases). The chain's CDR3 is CASSPPQGTYEQYF. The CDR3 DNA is TGTGCCAGCAGCCCGCCCCAGGGGACCTACGAGCAGTACTTC.